This T cell receptor (beta chain) was captured by sequencing in a study of T cell responses to AZD1222 COVID-19 vaccine. The wider study: Analyses pooled second doses at about 4 or about 12 weeks.

Findings and limits, study-wide: Donors in the cohort were predominantly white British and more often female, and clonal diversity was possibly underestimated. Baseline antibody screening turned up just six or seven seropositive AZD1222 recipients.

V shed 6 bases and J shed 8 bases, with 14 bases lying between them. This CDR3 spans 12 amino acids. Germline V gene sequence: CDR1 SQVTM, CDR2 ANQGSEA. This table comes from immunoSEQ multiplex PCR, and its TCRdb copy is limited to in-frame clones, with some not included. This table holds around 130,000 clones, 91% found once. In the case of this clone: Its target is not known.

This sequence was found in an adult in good health. Sequenced here: peripheral blood, sampled on day 0 of AZD1222 vaccination. V is TRBV29-1 and J is TRBJ1-3; no reliable D call. Here the CDR3 reads CSVSRVEDTIYF. CDR3 DNA sequence: TGCAGCGTCTCCCGGGTCGAGGACACCATATATTTT.